This T cell receptor beta chain was sequenced for a study of T cells after yellow fever vaccination. 5'RACE template switching added a universal primer site and UMIs to TCR cDNA. TCRdb re-called the 5' RACE reads with MiXCR, one entry per CDR3 protein. The sample lists approximately 580,000 distinct CDR3 sequences, roughly 17% occurring once. Germline lookup yields CDR1 SGHDN and CDR2 FVKESK. V was pared by 5 bases and J by 9 bases, with 14 bases between. The CDR3 loop spans 14 amino acids. The V call is TRBV14, the J call TRBJ1-6, with D possibly TRBD1 on 6 matching bases. This clonotype was sampled from a young man who received the YFV17D yellow fever vaccine. This sample comprised PBMCs, obtained around 5 days after the first yellow fever vaccination. This chain's CDR3 is CASSKNPGVSPLHF. As DNA, the CDR3 is TGTGCCAGCAGCAAGAACCCAGGGGTTTCACCCCTCCACTTT.